Listed below are T cell receptor beta chains from one sample, sequenced in a study of preoperative IRX-2 immunotherapy in early breast cancer. This table comes from immunoSEQ multiplex PCR, and its TCRdb copy is limited to in-frame clones, with some not included. Altogether tens of thousands of clones are present, 85% to 95% being singletons, with the ten largest covering about 16%. Sequencing used tumor tissue, obtained after IRX-2 immunotherapy. The source is a human donor with breast cancer. CDR3s include the opening cysteine and the closing phenylalanine or tryptophan. The D gene is left open where the match is weak.

CDR3aa	d_gene	j_gene	v_gene
CASSFPGGREIYEQYF	TRBD2	TRBJ2-7	TRBV5-6
CASGTGAGNEQFF	TRBD1	TRBJ2-1	TRBV2
CASKGSLAGRGDYGYTF	.	TRBJ1-2	TRBV5-5
CASSSLLHEQYF	.	TRBJ2-7	TRBV6-5
CASSQVRAGTSGNQPQHF	.	TRBJ1-5	TRBV4-2
CAWSLSGQIYEQYF	.	TRBJ2-7	TRBV30
CASSPMTANNEQFF	.	TRBJ2-1	TRBV18
CASSLAGSNTGELFF	.	TRBJ2-2	TRBV27
CASYLRGPLYTEAFF	.	TRBJ1-1	TRBV27
CASSLGAPAYEQYF	.	TRBJ2-7	TRBV11-2
CASSLGTGAHYEQYF	.	TRBJ2-7	TRBV11-2
CASSLGRGRGLAQHF	TRBD1	TRBJ1-5	TRBV7-8
CASSQSGILDEQFF	TRBD2	TRBJ2-1	TRBV18
CASSSHRGYAFF	.	TRBJ2-1	TRBV27
CASSLEGLGEQYF	TRBD2	.	TRBV7-9
CASSKKRPKSKAPYSNQPQHF	.	TRBJ1-5	TRBV21-1
CASSHLAGNTDTQYF	TRBD2	TRBJ2-3	TRBV4-3
CASSLSTISGYTF	.	TRBJ1-2	TRBV5-5
CASSPQDRGNSLGYGYTF	TRBD1	TRBJ1-2	TRBV9
CASSPSAGSYGYTF	.	TRBJ1-2	TRBV18
CASSPGTGYYGYTF	TRBD1	TRBJ1-2	TRBV19
CATRGKEKETQYF	.	TRBJ2-5	TRBV19
CSVEDKHSYEQYF	.	TRBJ2-7	TRBV29-1
CASSLQAEQYF	.	TRBJ2-7	TRBV25-1
CASSVSGRISYEQFF	TRBD2	TRBJ2-1	TRBV7-8
CASSPQIEAASSYNEQFF	.	TRBJ2-1	TRBV11-2
CASSPGLTSGNTIYF	.	TRBJ1-3	TRBV5-8
CASALRASGEETQYF	TRBD2	TRBJ2-5	TRBV28
CASSIGLAGGPVDTQYF	TRBD2	TRBJ2-3	TRBV19
CASSRDPGANVLTF	.	TRBJ2-6	TRBV5-1
CASTSHLSYEQYF	.	TRBJ2-7	TRBV27
CASSLQRQGKDNEQFF	.	TRBJ2-1	TRBV13
CASSVVQGTGELFF	.	TRBJ2-2	TRBV9
CASSLAPVAGDEQYF	TRBD2	TRBJ2-7	TRBV7-2
CASSLAHTSGVAYEQYF	TRBD2	TRBJ2-7	TRBV5-1
CASSESGGGVLGYTF	.	TRBJ1-2	TRBV7-2
CASSPLGRGQGFQF	TRBD1	TRBJ2-4	TRBV11-1
CASSEIREQKTQYF	.	TRBJ2-5	TRBV2
CASSPGTGSSSYNSPLHF	TRBD1	TRBJ1-6	TRBV18
CASSLGHRDEKLFF	.	TRBJ1-4	TRBV5-1
CASSSGRGSNQPQHF	.	TRBJ1-5	TRBV7-9
CATSQNQGNSGNTIYF	.	TRBJ1-3	TRBV15
CASSVVFGELFF	.	TRBJ2-2	TRBV9
CASSFGTSSYEQYF	TRBD2	TRBJ2-7	TRBV7-9
CASSQEQETQYF	.	TRBJ2-5	TRBV4-2
CASSLRGLNTEAFF	.	TRBJ1-1	TRBV4-1
CASSLTGPNQPQHF	.	TRBJ1-5	TRBV5-1
CASSARQYF	.	TRBJ2-7	TRBV2
CASSLGNNEQFF	.	TRBJ2-1	TRBV7-9
CASSGPEGLSSYEQYF	.	TRBJ2-7	TRBV25-1
CASSLAGGAQYF	.	TRBJ2-3	TRBV7-2
CASRGSSRFGGELFF	.	TRBJ2-2	TRBV5-1
CASSYVEETQYF	.	TRBJ2-5	TRBV6-6
CASEKATSGRNEQFF	TRBD2	TRBJ2-1	TRBV27
CAISGVSTDTQYF	.	TRBJ2-3	TRBV10-3
CASSSPVNTEAFF	.	TRBJ1-1	TRBV7-9
CASSSTGTYEQYF	.	TRBJ2-7	TRBV27
CASSPGMGHTEAFF	.	TRBJ1-1	TRBV7-2
CASSDSNTDTQYF	.	TRBJ2-3	TRBV6-4
CASSSLDRGGRENTQYF	TRBD1	TRBJ2-3	TRBV4-1